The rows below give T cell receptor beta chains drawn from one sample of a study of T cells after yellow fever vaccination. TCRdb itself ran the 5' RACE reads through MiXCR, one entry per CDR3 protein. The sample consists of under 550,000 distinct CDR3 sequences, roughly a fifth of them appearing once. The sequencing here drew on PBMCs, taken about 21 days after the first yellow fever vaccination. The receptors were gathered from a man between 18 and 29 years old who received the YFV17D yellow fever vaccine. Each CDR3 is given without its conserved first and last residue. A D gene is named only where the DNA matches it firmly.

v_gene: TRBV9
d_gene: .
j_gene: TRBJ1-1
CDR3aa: ASSAFTGLLNTEAF

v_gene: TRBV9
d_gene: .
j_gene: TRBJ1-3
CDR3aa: ASSEGSSGNTIY

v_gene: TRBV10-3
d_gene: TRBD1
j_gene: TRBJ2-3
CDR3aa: ATSDRVGTDTQY

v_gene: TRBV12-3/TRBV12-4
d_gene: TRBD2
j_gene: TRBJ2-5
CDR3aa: ASSFTGLAGRETQY

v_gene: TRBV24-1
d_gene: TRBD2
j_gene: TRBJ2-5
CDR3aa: ATSDTLAVPSETQY

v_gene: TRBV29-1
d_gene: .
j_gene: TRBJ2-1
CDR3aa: SVSTHRDTEQF

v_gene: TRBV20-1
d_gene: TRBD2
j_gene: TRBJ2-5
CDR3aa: SAPPSGARQETQY

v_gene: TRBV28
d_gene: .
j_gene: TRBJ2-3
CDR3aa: ASSLVGRVDTQY

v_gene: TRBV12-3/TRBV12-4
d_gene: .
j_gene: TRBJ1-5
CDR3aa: ASSSGTSSNQPQH

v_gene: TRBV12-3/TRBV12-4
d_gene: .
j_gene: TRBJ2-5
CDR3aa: ASSQEEQETQY

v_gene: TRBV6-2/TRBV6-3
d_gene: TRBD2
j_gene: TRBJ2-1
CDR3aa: ASSYSASGGPQGEQF

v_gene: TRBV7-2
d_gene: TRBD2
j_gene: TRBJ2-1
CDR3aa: AEGALAGNEQF

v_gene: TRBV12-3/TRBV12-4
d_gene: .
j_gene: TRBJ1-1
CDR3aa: ASLIYGPRSEAF

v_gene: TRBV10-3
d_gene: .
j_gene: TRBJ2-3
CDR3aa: AISSGRKPTDTQY

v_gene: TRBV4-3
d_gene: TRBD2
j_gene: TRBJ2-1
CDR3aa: ASSQRGLANEQF

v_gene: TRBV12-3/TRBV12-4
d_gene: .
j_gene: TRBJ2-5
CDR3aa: ASRIRGETQY

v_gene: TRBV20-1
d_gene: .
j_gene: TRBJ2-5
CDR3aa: SARDWQEETQY

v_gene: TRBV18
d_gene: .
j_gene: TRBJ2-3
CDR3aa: ASSPTPGGTDTQY

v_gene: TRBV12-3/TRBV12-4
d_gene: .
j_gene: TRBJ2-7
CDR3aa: ASRQARYPNSYEQY

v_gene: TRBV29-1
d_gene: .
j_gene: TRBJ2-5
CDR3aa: SALGEETQY

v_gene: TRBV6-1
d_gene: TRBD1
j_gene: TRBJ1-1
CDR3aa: ASSQTGIGNTEAF